The rows below give T cell receptor beta chains drawn from one sample of a study of shared T cell receptors in the human thymus. Repertoires were generated with immunoSEQ multiplex PCR, while TCRdb's copy carries only in-frame clones and drops some. Of hundreds of thousands of clones in the sample, 85% to 90% are singletons; the top ten hold 0.0095% to 0.012%. These data also featured in a second study, about human thymus T cells.

The sequenced sample was thymocytes. These receptors were collected from a boy in the first two years of life with a congenital heart defect. The CDR3 runs from the conserved cysteine through the conserved F or W. Some rows have no size entry. The others give once, few or many, or a class for an expanded clone.

TRBV11-2 - CASSLRGRAAGAAFF
TRBV7-7 - CASSLEPGGQGCNQPQHF
TRBV27 - CASSLVSGSFDEQFF
TRBV29-1 - CSVALNPRGEETQYF
TRBV12-5 - CASGIGLAGVSDEQFF
TRBV4-3 - CASSQEGFRGDRAPPGNTIYF
TRBV11-2 - CASSLGGSEQYF
TRBV2 - CASSREQSSTDTQYF
TRBV28 once CASSWGTSGRETQYF
TRBV27 - CASGPNPSGQNEQFF
TRBV7-2 - CASSPTSGTFPYEQYF
TRBV6-5 few CASSPGQTYEQYF
TRBV14 few CASSQKAGAYNEQFF
TRBV27 - CASSLSKANEQYF
TRBV27 - CASSQQGTTGELFF
TRBV6-5 - CASTLGTASLGGYTF
TRBV9 - CASSVGGAVNFYEQYF
TRBV9 - CASSVVYSYNEQFF
TRBV14 - CASSPRLQETQYF
TRBV10-3 - CAISGTEGGNQPQHF
TRBV15 - CATSTNIRGELYEQYF
TRBV14 - CASSQEVRRKGQGVLFGGYTF
TRBV19 - CASSTPSGRVGREQYF
TRBV28 - CASSPRTGGRQPQHF
TRBV28 - CASRSPRGCWEKLFF
TRBV6-1 - CASRRGVQNTEAFF